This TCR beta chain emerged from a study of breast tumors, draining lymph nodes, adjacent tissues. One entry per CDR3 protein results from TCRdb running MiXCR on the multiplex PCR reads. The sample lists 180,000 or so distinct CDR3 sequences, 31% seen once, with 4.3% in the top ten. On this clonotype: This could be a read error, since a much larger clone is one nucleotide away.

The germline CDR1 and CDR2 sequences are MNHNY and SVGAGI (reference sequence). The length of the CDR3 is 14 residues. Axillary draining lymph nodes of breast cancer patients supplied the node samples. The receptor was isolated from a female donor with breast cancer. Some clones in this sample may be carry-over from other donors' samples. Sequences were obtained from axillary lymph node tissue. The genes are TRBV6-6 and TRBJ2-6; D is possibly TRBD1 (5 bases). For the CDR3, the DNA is TGTGCCGGCAGTGAAAAGGACAGGGCCAACGTCCTGACTTTC. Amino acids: CAGSEKDRANVLTF.